The clone carrying this T cell receptor (beta chain) was found a few times. As yet, its antigen is unknown. TCRdb passed the 5' RACE reads through MiXCR, listing each CDR3 protein once. The sample holds around 260,000 distinct CDR3 sequences, roughly 5.6% seen once. This record comes from a study of T cells after yellow fever vaccination. CDR1 SGHRS and CDR2 YFSETQ come from the germline V gene. The CDR3 consists of 13 residues. V was clipped by 4 bases and J by 3 bases; unmatched bases: 3. Study-wide results and caveats: In post-booster samples, most primary-vaccination clones reappeared (96% CD4, 70% to 90% CD8). Overlap between CD4 and CD8 compartments was detected for a small share of clonotypes.

The source was CD4+ T cells sorted from PBMCs, collected on the day of the yellow fever booster vaccination. This rearrangement joins TRBV5-1 to TRBJ2-7, with 8 nucleotides matching TRBD1. The clonotype was recovered from a man in his late teens or twenties who received the YFV17D yellow fever vaccine. This CDR3 reads CASSPTGDYEQYF. The DNA of the CDR3 is TGCGCCAGCAGCCCGACAGGGGACTACGAGCAGTACTTC.